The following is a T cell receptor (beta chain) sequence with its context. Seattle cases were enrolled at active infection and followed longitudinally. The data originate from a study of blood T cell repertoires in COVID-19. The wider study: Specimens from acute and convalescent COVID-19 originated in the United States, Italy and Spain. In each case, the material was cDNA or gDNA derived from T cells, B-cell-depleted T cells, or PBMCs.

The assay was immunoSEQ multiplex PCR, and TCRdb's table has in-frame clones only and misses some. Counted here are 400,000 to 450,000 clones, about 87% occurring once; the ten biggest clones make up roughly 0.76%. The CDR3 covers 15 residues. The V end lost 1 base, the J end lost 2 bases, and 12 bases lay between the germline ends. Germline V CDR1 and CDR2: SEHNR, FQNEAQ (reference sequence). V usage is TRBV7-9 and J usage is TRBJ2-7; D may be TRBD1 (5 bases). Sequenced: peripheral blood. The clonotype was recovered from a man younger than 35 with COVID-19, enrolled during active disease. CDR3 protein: CASSLEDIGTYEQYF. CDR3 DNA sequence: TGTGCCAGCAGCTTAGAGGACATTGGGACCTACGAGCAGTACTTC.